This section outlines one T cell receptor beta chain sequence together with its context. Its antigen is as yet unknown. The germline CDR1 and CDR2 sequences are SNHLY and FYNNEI. CDR3 size: 13 residues. V lost 3 bases to trimming and J lost 5 bases, with 7 bases between them. The sample is drawn from a study of Tregs in tolerant kidney transplant recipients. Study-wide background: Related graft donors supplied nonmyeloablative bone marrow transplants, and mixed chimerism was transient.

Notes on the study in general: The small number of patients limits these findings pending further validation.

The data were produced by immunoSEQ multiplex PCR, yet TCRdb's version contains in-frame clones alone and is incomplete. The sample lists fewer than 80,000 clones, about 89% seen once, with about 0.36% in the top ten. This clonotype originated in a human donor who received a combined kidney and bone marrow transplant. V and J are TRBV2 and TRBJ2-2; perhaps TRBD2 as D (5 bases). The source was CD4+ T cells from blood, collected before the transplant. The CDR3 region is CASSETGTGELFF. The CDR3 DNA is TGTGCCAGCAGTGAGACGGGAACCGGGGAGCTGTTTTTT.